This T cell receptor beta chain was identified during a study of T cell responses to AZD1222 COVID-19 vaccine (dated by TCRdb to 2020 to 2022). About the full investigation: TCR sequencing covered fewer than 250 trial participants: 200 to 220 given two doses of AZD1222 and 26 given two doses of MenACWY control vaccine. Enrollment into the trials was organized by age into subgroups of 18-55, 56-69 and 70-plus years, and those subgroups contained about 150, 27 and 61 TCR-sequenced participants, respectively. General conclusions and limits of the study: The 56-69-year group was small, and its depth increase did not reach significance, likely because of low power. Participants were mostly white British, with more females than males. The authors suggested clonal diversity may have been underestimated. Spike-specific TCR breadth and depth rose significantly after two AZD1222 doses compared with day 0 and with MenACWY recipients. Epitopes outside the regions mutated in the B.1.351 and B.1.1.7 variants were reportedly recognized by nearly half of the unique spike-specific TCRs. Because no samples from the day 14 peak response were available, repertoires could be characterized only after the peak T cell response. Conclusions about previously exposed vaccinees were limited because only six AZD1222 recipients were SARS-CoV-2 seropositive at baseline. Vaccine-associated CD4 TCRs spanned the whole spike protein, with dominant responses in regions 160-218 and 743-854.

The label giving this sample's time point can be read as: about 28 days (+/-7) after the second vaccine dose. AZD1222 recipients given second doses at about 4 weeks or at about 12 weeks were pooled, since spike-specific TCR depth and breadth were not found to differ between the two schedules. The vaccinee samples were drawn from two UK trials, COV001 and COV002, one of which was a single-blind randomized controlled phase 2/3 trial testing AZD1222 (ChAdOx1 nCoV-19) in healthy adults. Trial participant PBMC samples were collected at day 0 and day 28 after the second dose for TCRbeta chain sequencing. As to this clone: Its antigen is unknown. There are no base qualities to consult, and no much larger clone falls within one base.

The CDR3 runs 13 amino acids, cysteine and phenylalanine included. Only the CDR3 DNA stays, 39 bases, in frame from base 1. The germline V gene yields SNHLY for CDR1 and FYNNEI for CDR2. Trimming removed 8 bases from V and 6 bases from J; the gene matches leave 5 bases unexplained. The CDR3 regions of human TCRbeta chains were analyzed by immunosequencing. As for the authors' bioinformatics: Repertoire TCRs were matched against a reference library of SARS-CoV-2-specific TCRs generated with the MIRA antigen-specificity platform. Breadth was defined as the fraction of unique TCRs that were SARS-CoV-2-associated, and depth was defined as the fraction of total T cells that were SARS-CoV-2-associated. Using the MIRA data, each spike-specific TCR was assigned both to the spike region to which the TCR was reactive and to a CD4 or CD8 class. Log10-transformed breadth and depth values were compared by one-way ANOVA with Sidak's multiple comparisons tests. The source is immuneACCESS, and TCRdb retained only in-frame sequences with V and J called. Part of the clones is not carried over; for the studies checked, unresolved V genes explain less than half of this, and the remainder is unexplained. The V and J calls and clone size are taken from that table; D and trimming were inferred from the DNA. This sample is represented by about 200,000 clones; approximately 93% of them were singletons. The ten top clones hold less than 1.2% of the sample.

The sample in question was peripheral blood, obtained 28 days after the second AZD1222 dose. The receptor's source is an adult who received the AZD1222 COVID-19 vaccine. The sequence is built from TRBV2 and TRBJ2-2, with TRBD1 matching 8 junction bases. The CDR3 sequence is CASGGQGAGELFF. The bases are TGTGCCAGCGGAGGACAGGGAGCCGGGGAGCTGTTTTTT.